Following are 13 T cell receptor beta chains from one sample sequenced in a study of CD8 T cells in ankylosing spondylitis. TCRdb analysed the 5' RACE reads with MiXCR anew, one entry per CDR3 protein. The sample carries approximately 290,000 distinct CDR3 sequences, about 20% recorded once. The sample taken for sequencing was blood, either unsorted or a sorted T cell fraction (not recorded which). These receptor sequences come from a female donor with ankylosing spondylitis or in good health (not recorded which).

This chain uses TRBV5-1 with TRBJ1-1; TRBD1 is a possible D gene (5 bases). This CDR3 spans 12 amino acids. Between the trimmed V and J ends, which lost 4 bases and 6 bases, there was a span of 10 bases. Germline values: CDR1 SGHRS, CDR2 YFSETQ. The CDR3 sequence: CASSGQASEAFF. As DNA, the CDR3 is TGCGCCAGCAGCGGACAAGCCTCTGAAGCTTTCTTT.

This clonotype was recorded a few times. This rearrangement joins TRBV6-4 to TRBJ2-7; D gene ambiguous. The CDR3 extends over 11 amino acids. Germline V gives CDR1 MRHNA, CDR2 SNTAGT. Between the trimmed V and J ends, which lost 2 bases and 4 bases, there was a span of 3 bases. The CDR3 protein is CASSDLYEQYF. The CDR3 DNA reads TGTGCCAGCAGTGACCTGTACGAGCAGTACTTC.

The chain couples TRBV20-1 to TRBJ2-3; D ambiguous. This CDR3 region has 14 residues. V was clipped by 1 base and J by 6 bases, with 14 bases between them. Germline assignment: CDR1 DFQATT and CDR2 SNEGSKA (reference sequence). The CDR3 here is CSARADQRSDTQYF. The CDR3 region has the DNA TGCAGTGCTAGAGCAGATCAACGATCGGATACGCAGTATTTT.

The sample holds many counts of this clonotype. The chain recombines TRBV20-1 with TRBJ2-5; 7 bases fit TRBD2. Germline V gene lookup returns CDR1 DFQATT and CDR2 SNEGSKA (reference sequence). After removal of 5 bases from V and 4 bases from J, the junction contained 10 bases not matched to a gene. The CDR3 sequence is 14 residues long. Here the CDR3 reads CSASRRTRTETQYF. Written as DNA, the CDR3 is TGCAGTGCTTCCCGAAGGACTAGAACAGAGACCCAGTACTTC.

The J gene is TRBJ2-7, the V gene TRBV12-3 or TRBV12-4, with a possible D match to TRBD2 (6 bases). This CDR3 region has 15 residues. V lost 3 bases, J lost 3 bases, and 15 bases lay in between. In nucleotides, the CDR3 is TGTGCCAGCAGTTTCGGGACTGCCAGCATCTACGAGCAGTACTTC. Translated, it gives CASSFGTASIYEQYF.

This clonotype turned up a few times. V gene TRBV7-9 combines with J gene TRBJ1-1; D is possibly TRBD1 (6 bases). The CDR3 consists of 17 residues. The V gene's germline CDR1 is SEHNR and CDR2 FQNEAQ (reference sequence). Trimming cost V 2 bases and J 0 bases, with 16 bases left between them. The CDR3 here is CASSLNVGAHLNTEAFF. CDR3 DNA: TGTGCCAGCAGCTTAAATGTGGGGGCCCATCTGAACACTGAAGCTTTCTTT.

This clonotype was picked up a small number of times. The gene calls are TRBV29-1 and TRBJ1-1; possible D gene TRBD1, 5 bases. CDR1 and CDR2 (germline): SQVTM, ANQGSEA. The CDR3 covers 13 residues. V was cut by 7 bases and J by 4 bases, with 16 bases left in between. In DNA form, the CDR3 reads TGCAGCGGGAGCCAGGGTTTGGGCACTGAAGCTTTCTTT. Translating it yields CSGSQGLGTEAFF.

A few counts support this clonotype. This chain connects TRBV20-1 to TRBJ2-1; D perhaps matches TRBD1 (7 bases). The CDR3 extends over 16 amino acids. Germline V gene lookup returns CDR1 DFQATT and CDR2 SNEGSKA (reference sequence). The V end was cut by 6 bases, the J end by 6 bases, with 24 bases between. The CDR3 sequence is CSAVGRGASDGNEQFF. Written as DNA, the CDR3 is TGCAGTGCCGTCGGCAGGGGGGCTTCGGATGGCAATGAGCAGTTCTTC.

The J gene is TRBJ1-1, the V gene TRBV6-1; TRBD1 matches at 9 bases. CDR1 MNHNS and CDR2 SASEGT come from the germline V gene. The CDR3 extends over 14 amino acids. V was pared by 6 bases and J by 5 bases, with 7 bases of the junction left unmatched. The DNA for the CDR3 is TGTGCCAGCAGAAACAGGGGGCATTTAACTGAAGCTTTCTTT. It is translated as CASRNRGHLTEAFF.

V and J are TRBV2 and TRBJ1-3, with a possible D match to TRBD1 (5 bases). Germline V gene sequence: CDR1 SNHLY, CDR2 FYNNEI. Trimming took 4 bases from V and 2 from J, leaving 15 bases between them. This CDR3 region has 16 residues. The CDR3 nucleotides read TGTGCCAGCAGTGCAGGGCCGGGGAGGACTGGAAACACCATATATTTT. It codes for CASSAGPGRTGNTIYF.

The rearrangement links TRBV6-5 to TRBJ2-2; no definite D call. The germline V and J ends were trimmed by 2 bases and 0 bases, with 10 bases remaining between them. Germline V CDR1 and CDR2: MNHEY, SVGAGI. This CDR3 comprises 16 residues. CDR3 sequence: CASSYLLTANTGELFF. The DNA for the CDR3 is TGTGCCAGCAGTTACCTACTAACAGCGAACACCGGGGAGCTGTTTTTT.

The table lists this clonotype with many counts. Mismatch with germline at one junction end may stem from a read error. The J gene is TRBJ1-1, the V gene TRBV29-1; 9 bases agree with TRBD1. CDR3 length equals 12 residues. Germline V gene data show CDR1 as SQVTM and CDR2 as ANQGSEA. The CDR3 sequence is CSADPGQGRGTF. In DNA form, the CDR3 reads TGCAGCGCCGATCCGGGACAGGGACGAGGAACTTTT.

V and J are TRBV11-2 and TRBJ2-1, with a weak D call TRBD2 (6 bases). V dropped 8 bases and J dropped 6 bases, with 17 bases sitting between them. Germline values: CDR1 SGHAT, CDR2 FQNNGV. This CDR3 is built from 14 residues. CDR3 DNA: TGTGCCAGCGAGATTAGGAGGGCCAGCAATGAGCAGTTCTTC. It is translated as CASEIRRASNEQFF.